This T cell receptor beta chain was profiled in a study of control samples from healthy donors and cancer patients. Libraries were prepared by immunoSEQ multiplex PCR; TCRdb keeps only in-frame clonotypes and omits some of them. The sample holds roughly 80,000 clones, roughly 88% seen once. Germline V gene sequence: CDR1 SGDLS, CDR2 YYNGEE. There are 13 residues in the CDR3. V was cut by 0 bases and J by 0 bases, with 3 bases left in between. The source is a woman in her forties or fifties in good health. The material sequenced was blood. This sequence joins TRBV9 and TRBJ1-2; D unresolved. The CDR3 bases are TGTGCCAGCAGCGTAGAAGCTAACTATGGCTACACCTTC. Its translation is CASSVEANYGYTF.